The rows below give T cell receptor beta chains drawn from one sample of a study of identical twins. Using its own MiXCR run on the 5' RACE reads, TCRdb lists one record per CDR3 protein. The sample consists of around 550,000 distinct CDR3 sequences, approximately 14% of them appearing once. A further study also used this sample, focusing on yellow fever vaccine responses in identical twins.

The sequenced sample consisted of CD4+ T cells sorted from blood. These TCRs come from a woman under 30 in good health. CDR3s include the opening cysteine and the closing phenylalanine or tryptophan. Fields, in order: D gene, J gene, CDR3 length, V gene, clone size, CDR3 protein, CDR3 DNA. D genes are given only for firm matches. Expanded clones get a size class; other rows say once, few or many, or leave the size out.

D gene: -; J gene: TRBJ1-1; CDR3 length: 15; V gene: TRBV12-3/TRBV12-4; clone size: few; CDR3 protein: CASSPRQEWYTEAFF; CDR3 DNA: TGTGCCAGCAGTCCTAGACAGGAGTGGTACACTGAAGCTTTCTTT
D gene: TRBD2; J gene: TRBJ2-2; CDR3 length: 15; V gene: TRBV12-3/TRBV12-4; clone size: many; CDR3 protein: CASSSGGRRTGELFF; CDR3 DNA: TGTGCCAGCAGTTCGGGCGGGAGGCGCACCGGGGAGCTGTTTTTT
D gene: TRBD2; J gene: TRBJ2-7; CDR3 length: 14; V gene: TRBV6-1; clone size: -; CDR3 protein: CASRPTSVPYEQYF; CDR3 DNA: TGTGCCAGCCGACCGACTAGCGTACCCTACGAGCAGTACTTC
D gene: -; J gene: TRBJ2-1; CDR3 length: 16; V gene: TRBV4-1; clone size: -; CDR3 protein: CASSQGDWSSYNEQFF; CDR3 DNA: TGCGCCAGCAGCCAAGGCGACTGGAGCTCCTACAATGAGCAGTTCTTC
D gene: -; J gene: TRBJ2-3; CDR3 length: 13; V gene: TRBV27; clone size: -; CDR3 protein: CASSLFRTDTQYF; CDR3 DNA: TGTGCCAGCAGTTTATTTCGTACAGATACGCAGTATTTT
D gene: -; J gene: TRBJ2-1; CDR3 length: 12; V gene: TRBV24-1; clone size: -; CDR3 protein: CATSDFNREQFF; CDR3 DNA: TGTGCCACCAGTGATTTTAACAGGGAGCAGTTCTTC
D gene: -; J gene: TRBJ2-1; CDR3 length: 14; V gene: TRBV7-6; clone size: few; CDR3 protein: CASSLFGFNNEQFF; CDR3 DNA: TGTGCCAGCAGCTTGTTCGGGTTCAACAATGAGCAGTTCTTC
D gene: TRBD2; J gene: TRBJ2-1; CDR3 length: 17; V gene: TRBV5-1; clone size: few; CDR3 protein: CASSSLGTSGGKNEQFF; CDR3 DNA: TGCGCCAGCAGCTCCCTCGGGACTAGCGGGGGGAAGAATGAGCAGTTCTTC
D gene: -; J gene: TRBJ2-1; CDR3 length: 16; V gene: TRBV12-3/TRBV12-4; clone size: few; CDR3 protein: CASSSSLGGSYNEQFF; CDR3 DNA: TGTGCCAGCTCTTCTAGTCTCGGGGGTTCCTACAATGAGCAGTTCTTC
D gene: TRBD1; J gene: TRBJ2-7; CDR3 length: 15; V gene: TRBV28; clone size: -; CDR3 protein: CASSMAGTGGHEQYF; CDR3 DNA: TGTGCCAGCAGTATGGCCGGGACAGGGGGTCACGAGCAGTACTTC
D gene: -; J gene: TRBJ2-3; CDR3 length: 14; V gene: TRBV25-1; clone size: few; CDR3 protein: CASSAWEGTDTQYF; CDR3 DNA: TGTGCCAGCAGTGCGTGGGAGGGCACAGATACGCAGTATTTT
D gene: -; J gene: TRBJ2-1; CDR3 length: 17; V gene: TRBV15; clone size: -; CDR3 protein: CATSRDPLVTAYNEQFF; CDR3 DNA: TGTGCCACCAGCAGAGATCCACTAGTTACGGCCTACAATGAGCAGTTCTTC
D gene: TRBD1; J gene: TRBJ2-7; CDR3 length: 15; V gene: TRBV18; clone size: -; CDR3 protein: CASSQSGTGSHEQYF; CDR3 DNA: TGTGCCAGCTCACAATCCGGGACAGGGTCCCACGAGCAGTACTTC
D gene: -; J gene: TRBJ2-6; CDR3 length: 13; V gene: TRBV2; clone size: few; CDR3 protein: CASSDTGANVLTF; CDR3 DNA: TGTGCCAGCAGTGATACTGGGGCCAACGTCCTGACTTTC
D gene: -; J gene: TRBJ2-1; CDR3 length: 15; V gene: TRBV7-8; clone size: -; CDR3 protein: CASSPVPRGGNEQFF; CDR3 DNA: TGTGCCAGCAGCCCCGTCCCGAGGGGGGGCAATGAGCAGTTCTTC
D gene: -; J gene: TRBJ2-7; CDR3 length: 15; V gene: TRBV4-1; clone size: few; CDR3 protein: CASSLPGPAIYGEYF; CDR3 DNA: TGCGCCAGCAGCCTCCCGGGACCGGCCATTTACGGGGAGTACTTC
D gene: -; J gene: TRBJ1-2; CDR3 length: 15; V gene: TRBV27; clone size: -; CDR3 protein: CASSRRIEANYGYTF; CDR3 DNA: TGTGCCAGCTCCCGAAGGATAGAAGCTAACTATGGCTACACCTTC
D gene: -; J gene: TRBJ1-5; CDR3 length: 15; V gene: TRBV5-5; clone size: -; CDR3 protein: CASSLQRYSNQPQHF; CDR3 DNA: TGTGCCAGCAGCTTGCAAAGGTATAGCAATCAGCCCCAGCATTTT
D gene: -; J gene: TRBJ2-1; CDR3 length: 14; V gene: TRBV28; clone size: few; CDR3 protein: CASSPGPRSDEQFF; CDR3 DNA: TGTGCCAGCAGTCCGGGACCAAGGTCTGATGAGCAGTTCTTC
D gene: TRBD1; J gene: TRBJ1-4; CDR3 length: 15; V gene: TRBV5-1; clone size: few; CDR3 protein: CASSLETGGGEKLFF; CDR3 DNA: TGCGCCAGCAGCTTGGAAACAGGGGGCGGGGAAAAACTGTTTTTT
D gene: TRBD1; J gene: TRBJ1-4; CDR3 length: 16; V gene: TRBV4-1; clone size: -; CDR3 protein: CASSQGTGGSNEKLFF; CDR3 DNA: TGCGCCAGCAGCCAAGGTACAGGGGGATCTAATGAAAAACTGTTTTTT
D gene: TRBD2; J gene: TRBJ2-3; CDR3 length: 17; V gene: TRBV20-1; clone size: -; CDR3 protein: CSARDSSGGGSTDTQYF; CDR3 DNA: TGCAGTGCTAGAGACTCTAGCGGGGGGGGTAGCACAGATACGCAGTATTTT